One and the same sample provided the 27 T cell receptor beta chains below, sequenced in a study of blood T cell repertoires in COVID-19. Generated by immunoSEQ multiplex PCR, the TCRdb table keeps only in-frame clones and is missing some. The sample contains some 100,000 clones, around 90% of which appear only once. The sequencing sample was made of peripheral blood. All receptors derive from a woman older than 75 with active COVID-19.

V is TRBV20-1 and J is TRBJ2-5, with a possible D match to TRBD2 (5 bases). Germline values: CDR1 DFQATT, CDR2 SNEGSKA (reference sequence). The CDR3 length is 16 residues. Trimming removed 3 bases from V and 2 bases from J, with 19 bases in between. CDR3 DNA sequence: TGCAGTGCTAGTGAAGTACTAGTATCGCTACAAGAGACCCAGTACTTC. This translates into CSASEVLVSLQETQYF.

The V and J genes are TRBV5-1 and TRBJ2-3, with TRBD2 identical over 8 bases. Unmatched junction bases numbered 10, after V lost 4 bases and J lost 3 bases. Looked up from germline, CDR1 is SGHRS and CDR2 is YFSETQ. The CDR3 contains 16 residues. CDR3 in DNA: TGCGCCAGCAGCCCCGGAGGGACGGGAGGGACAGATACGCAGTATTTT. This encodes CASSPGGTGGTDTQYF.

The sample holds one count of this clone. This chain connects TRBV5-1 to TRBJ1-2, with D possibly TRBD1 on 6 matching bases. Germline assignment: CDR1 SGHRS and CDR2 YFSETQ. V gave up 0 bases and J gave up 8 bases, with 17 bases separating them. This CDR3 spans 15 amino acids. The CDR3 bases are TGCGCCAGCAGCTTGGTGGGGGCCGGTGTCGAGGGCTACACCTTC. Translating gives CASSLVGAGVEGYTF. The whole variable domain, remainder taken from reference TRBV5-1 and TRBJ1-2, is KAGVTQTPRYLIKTRGQQVTLSCSPISGHRSVSWYQQTPGQGLQFLFEYFSETQRNKGNFPGRFSGRQFSNSRSEMNVSTLELGDSALYLCASSLVGAGVEGYTFGSGTRLTVV.

This rearrangement joins TRBV5-4 to TRBJ2-1, with a tentative D call TRBD2 (6 bases). Trimming pared 0 bases from V and 4 bases from J, leaving 11 bases between. The CDR3 contains 15 residues. Germline V CDR1 and CDR2: SGHNT, YYREEE (reference sequence). CDR3 bases: TGTGCCAGCAGCTTGGGGGTGCGGGATTACAATGAGCAGTTCTTC. It yields the protein CASSLGVRDYNEQFF.

The chain uses TRBV7-6 and TRBJ2-1; D is perhaps TRBD1 (5 bases). Looked up from germline, CDR1 is SGHVS and CDR2 is FNYEAQ. Trimming shortened V by 0 bases and J by 2 bases, and 20 bases separated the two germline ends. This CDR3 has 19 residues. The CDR3 is CASSLAMGGASRAYNEQFF. Here the CDR3 DNA reads TGTGCCAGCAGCTTAGCGATGGGTGGGGCTTCCCGGGCCTACAATGAGCAGTTCTTC.

The CDR3 DNA reads TGTGCCAGCAGCCGAGACAGCTATGGCTACACCTTC. Translation: CASSRDSYGYTF. The chain carries TRBV4-2 and TRBJ1-2; D might be TRBD1 (5 bases). Germline V lookup: CDR1 LGHNA, CDR2 YNFKEQ. Trimming stripped 4 bases from V and 4 bases from J, with 7 bases between. CDR3 length equals 12 residues.

The chain has TRBV10-3 and TRBJ1-1; 8 bases fit TRBD1. Per germline, CDR1 ENHRY and CDR2 SYGVKD. Trimming took 6 bases from V and 5 from J; bases not matched to a gene: 11. This CDR3 is built from 15 residues. CDR3 in amino acids: CAIREDRGRGTEAFF. The DNA for the CDR3 is TGTGCCATCAGAGAAGACAGGGGTAGGGGAACTGAAGCTTTCTTT.

The rearrangement joins TRBV5-1 to TRBJ2-1, with TRBD2 matching over 9 bases. CDR3 length: 16 amino acids. The V gene end was trimmed by 4 bases and the J gene end by 10 bases; junction bases not matched to a gene: 15. Germline V lookup: CDR1 SGHRS, CDR2 YFSETQ. The CDR3 reads CASSPSQAGGSREQFF. The DNA for the CDR3 is TGCGCCAGCAGCCCATCCCAGGCGGGAGGGTCTAGGGAGCAGTTCTTC.

The chain joins TRBV28 to TRBJ2-7, with D perhaps TRBD2 (7 bases). Trimming removed 6 bases from V and 6 bases from J, with 18 bases in between. This CDR3 has 14 residues. The V gene's germline CDR1 is MDHEN and CDR2 SYDVKM. CDR3 amino acids: CASSSPGGGSEQYF. The CDR3 DNA follows: TGTGCCAGCAGCTCCCCGGGGGGCGGCTCCGAGCAGTACTTC. The full variable domain, with the rest looked up from reference TRBV28 and TRBJ2-7, is DVKVTQSSRYLVKRTGEKVFLECVQDMDHENMFWYRQDPGLGLRLIYFSYDVKMKEKGDIPEGYSVSREKKERFSLILESASTNQTSMYLCASSSPGGGSEQYFGPGTRLTVT.

The V call is TRBV7-9, the J call TRBJ2-2, with unresolved D. Per germline, CDR1 SEHNR and CDR2 FQNEAQ (reference sequence). V was trimmed by 3 bases and J by 1 base, leaving 9 bases between them. The CDR3 sequence is 15 residues long. For the CDR3, the DNA is TGTGCCAGCAGCTTTAAGAGTTTGAACACCGGGGAGCTGTTTTTT. Translating it yields CASSFKSLNTGELFF.

The chain couples TRBV2 to TRBJ1-2, with 11 bases matching TRBD1. With V trimmed by 2 bases and J by 4 bases, 3 bases remained unmatched. CDR3 length equals 15 residues. The germline CDR1 and CDR2 sequences are SNHLY and FYNNEI. The CDR3 here is CASSERTGGLYGYTF. The CDR3, as DNA: TGTGCCAGCAGTGAAAGGACAGGGGGCCTCTATGGCTACACCTTC.

This clone was observed once. The genes are TRBV20-1 and TRBJ2-1; 9 bases are a match to TRBD2. The CDR3 spans 13 residues. The germline V gene has CDR1 DFQATT and CDR2 SNEGSKA (reference sequence). The trim removed 3 bases at V and 15 bases at J, leaving 12 bases unmatched. In DNA, the CDR3 is TGCAGTGCTAGTATAGGACTAGCGCTAAAATCGTTCTTC. Translating it yields CSASIGLALKSFF.

The J gene is TRBJ1-1, the V gene TRBV5-1; D perhaps matches TRBD1 (6 bases). The CDR3 length is 13 residues. V dropped 2 bases and J dropped 1 base, with 6 bases sitting between them. Germline values: CDR1 SGHRS, CDR2 YFSETQ. CDR3 amino acids: CASSLQGNTEAFF. The CDR3 region has the DNA TGCGCCAGCAGCTTACAGGGGAACACTGAAGCTTTCTTT.

The chain links TRBV6-6 to TRBJ2-7; possibly TRBD2 for D (6 bases). Germline V lookup: CDR1 MNHNY, CDR2 SVGAGI (reference sequence). V shed 2 bases and J shed 3 bases, with 14 bases lying between them. The CDR3 totals 15 residues. CDR3 in amino acids: CASSYRGGVDYEQYF. The CDR3 coding sequence is TGTGCCAGCAGTTACCGCGGAGGGGTGGACTACGAGCAGTACTTC.

There are a few counts of this clone. The chain couples TRBV7-2 to TRBJ2-1; 11 bases are a match to TRBD2. The germline V gene has CDR1 SGHTA and CDR2 FQGNSA. V lost 2 bases, J lost 9 bases, and 9 bases stayed unmatched. The CDR3 is 16 amino acids. CDR3 residues: CASSLTGTSGHTEQFF. CDR3 nucleotides: TGTGCCAGCAGCTTAACCGGGACTAGCGGTCATACTGAGCAGTTCTTC.

Here the CDR3 DNA reads TGTGCCAGCAGTTTGATCCAGTCCCCCGGAGGGGGCAATCAGCCCCAGCATTTT. Encoded protein: CASSLIQSPGGGNQPQHF. The rearrangement uses TRBV28 and TRBJ1-5; D may be TRBD1 (5 bases). The CDR3 runs 18 residues. Germline V CDR1 and CDR2: MDHEN, SYDVKM. V lost 3 bases and J 2 bases, leaving 20 bases between the germline ends.

V gene TRBV19 combines with J gene TRBJ2-1; D call uncertain. Trimming removed 1 base at V and 0 bases at J, with 7 bases between. The CDR3 has 15 residues. The V gene's germline CDR1 is LNHDA and CDR2 SQIVND (reference sequence). CDR3 loop: CASSIGPTSYNEQFF. The DNA for the CDR3 is TGTGCCAGTAGTATAGGGCCAACCTCCTACAATGAGCAGTTCTTC.

This chain joins TRBV18 and TRBJ1-5, with D unclear. V lost 1 base, J lost 7 bases, and 11 bases lay in between. This CDR3 spans 14 amino acids. CDR1 is KGHSH and CDR2 is LQKENI in the germline V gene. CDR3 sequence reads: CASSPQRVGQPQHF. The DNA of the CDR3 is TGTGCCAGCTCACCACAGAGGGTAGGACAGCCCCAGCATTTT.

This clone was seen only once. J is TRBJ2-7 and V is TRBV27; 9 bases agree with TRBD2. This CDR3 spans 16 amino acids. The germline V gene has CDR1 MNHEY and CDR2 SMNVEV (reference sequence). The ends lost 1 base at V and 4 bases at J; junction bases unmatched: 8. The CDR3 loop reads CASSLLGLARVYEQYF. CDR3 nucleotides: TGTGCCAGCAGTTTATTAGGACTAGCGCGGGTATACGAGCAGTACTTC.

This chain uses TRBV28 with TRBJ1-1, with a tentative D call TRBD1 (6 bases). Germline assignment: CDR1 MDHEN and CDR2 SYDVKM. The CDR3 loop spans 15 amino acids. Deletions cut 6 bases from V and 0 bases from J, with 14 bases between. Written as DNA, the CDR3 is TGTGCCAGCAGCCTAGGCGGGGGCTTGAACACTGAAGCTTTCTTT. Encoded protein: CASSLGGGLNTEAFF.

The gene calls are TRBV19 and TRBJ2-7, with 14 bases aligning to TRBD2. This CDR3 contains 15 residues. Losses at the gene ends were 3 bases for V and 5 bases for J; bases not matched to a gene: 3. Germline V gene lookup returns CDR1 LNHDA and CDR2 SQIVND (reference sequence). The CDR3 DNA reads TGTGCCAGTAGTATGGGGACTAGCGGGAGTCACGAGCAGTACTTC. The encoded protein is CASSMGTSGSHEQYF.

V is TRBV6-6 and J is TRBJ2-2; 7 nucleotides match TRBD1. The CDR3 has 15 residues. Germline V gene data show CDR1 as MNHNY and CDR2 as SVGAGI (reference sequence). Trimming took 5 bases from V and 1 from J; bases not matched to a gene: 4. The CDR3: CASSRRQGNTGELFF. The CDR3 DNA follows: TGTGCCAGCAGTCGGAGACAGGGGAACACCGGGGAGCTGTTTTTT.

The chain employs TRBV30 and TRBJ1-2, with D perhaps TRBD1 (5 bases). CDR1 GTSNPN and CDR2 SVGIG come from the germline V gene (reference sequence). V was clipped by 3 bases and J by 8 bases, with 10 bases between them. The length of the CDR3 is 11 residues. The chain's CDR3 is CAWRGLGGYTF. DNA for the CDR3: TGTGCCTGGAGGGGGCTGGGAGGCTACACCTTC.

Written as DNA, the CDR3 is TGTGCCACCAGTGACGATACGACAGGGAGCACAGATACGCAGTATTTT. Translation: CATSDDTTGSTDTQYF. The chain joins TRBV24-1 to TRBJ2-3; 7 bases agree with TRBD1. Germline V gives CDR1 KGHDR, CDR2 SFDVKD. Trimming at V came to 4 bases and at J to 0 bases, leaving 6 bases not matched to a gene. The CDR3 consists of 16 residues.

The chain recombines TRBV20-1 with TRBJ1-5; 8 bases match TRBD1. Losses at the gene ends were 3 bases for V and 7 bases for J; bases not matched to a gene: 11. Germline V lookup: CDR1 DFQATT, CDR2 SNEGSKA (reference sequence). The CDR3 has 15 residues. The CDR3, as DNA: TGCAGTGCTAGTCGGGGGCAGGGGGCTGGACAGCCCCAGCATTTT. Translated: CSASRGQGAGQPQHF.

J is TRBJ2-7 and V is TRBV11-2; possible D gene TRBD2, 5 bases. V lost 5 bases to trimming and J lost 0 bases, with 11 bases between them. This CDR3 comprises 14 residues. CDR1 is SGHAT, CDR2 FQNNGV, per germline. The CDR3 sequence is CASSTGVSSYEQYF. The CDR3 DNA is TGTGCCAGCAGCACCGGGGTGAGCTCCTACGAGCAGTACTTC.

The chain couples TRBV4-3 to TRBJ2-3; 8 bases are a match to TRBD1. The CDR3 extends over 15 amino acids. Germline lookup yields CDR1 LGHNA and CDR2 YSLEER. The J segment lost 2 bases and the V segment lost 4 bases, leaving 5 bases of the junction unmatched. The CDR3 DNA reads as TGCGCCAGCAGCCGACAACAGGGGGTCACAGATACGCAGTATTTT. This gives the protein CASSRQQGVTDTQYF.